The following is a T cell receptor (beta chain) sequence with its context. No cognate antigen has been identified for it. Nothing much larger sits one base from this clone, and base qualities are not available. This specimen comes from a study of T cells in localized non-small cell lung cancer (dated by TCRdb to about 2020). The study in broad terms: T cell repertoires of about 230 early-stage NSCLC patients were analyzed, with tumors being compared against uninvolved tumor-adjacent lungs. Of the NSCLC patients, roughly 130 were male and approximately 97 were female, and the mean age was about 69 years. The cohort was made up of around 250 treatment-naive NSCLC patients whose localized lung tumors had been resected.

General conclusions and limits of the study: Because of the exploratory design, TCR variables were selected using unadjusted p-values without false-discovery rate correction. Uninvolved tumor-adjacent lung showed the highest T cell clonality, higher than tumor, which suggests more focused antigenic responses in the adjacent lung. A median of about 53 of the top 100 tumor clones were detected in paired uninvolved adjacent lung, and 25 to 35 of these tumor clones were also found among the top 100 clones of the paired uninvolved adjacent lung. Longer overall survival was associated with higher T cell density in blood, whereas shorter survival was associated with higher clonality in adjacent lung. Because multi-region tumor sequencing was not done, intratumor heterogeneity could not be ruled out.

The immunoSEQ Assay was used to sequence TCR beta CDR3 regions from DNA. The published analysis was carried out like this. T cell density was computed as TCR beta template counts normalized to usable DNA estimated by amplifying housekeeping genes. The preseqR package was used to estimate richness by extrapolating to 400,000 templates for PBMC samples and to 120,000 templates for tissue samples. Clonality was calculated as one minus Pielou's evenness. Tissue-enriched TCRs were identified through differential abundance testing performed on productive amino-acid clonotypes, with a minimum total count of 5 and an alpha of 0.1. The Jaccard Index and the Morisita Overlap Index were used to quantify repertoire overlap between compartments. GLIPH grouped TCR beta CDR3s together with public tetramer-defined viral CDR3s, and a viral motif had to include at least three viral sequences and show V-gene enrichment. TCRdb stores this immuneACCESS table with in-frame sequences only. Part of the clones is absent; in the studies checked, under half of the shortfall reflects unresolved V genes, and no reason is known for the rest. That table furnishes V, J and clone size, whereas the DNA furnished D and trimming. The sample table contains about 20,000 clones; only one count was recorded for 85% to 90% of them. The top ten clones comprise 12% of the sample.

At diagnosis, peripheral blood, uninvolved tumor-adjacent lung and tumor were collected and stored as a combination of fresh-frozen and FFPE material. For TCR repertoire profiling, the blood samples were analyzed as peripheral blood mononuclear cells. Sample: PBMCs, taken before any cancer treatment. This clonotype was sampled from a man aged 35 to 69 with stage II squamous cell lung carcinoma.

CDR3 sequence: CASSTPGIQVMNTEAFF. The sequenced DNA is TGTGCCAGCAGCACCCCCGGGATCCAGGTCATGAACACTGAAGCTTTCTTT. The chain couples TRBV5-4 to TRBJ1-1; the D gene is not confidently resolved. The CDR3 measures 17 amino acids from cysteine to phenylalanine. Only CDR3 DNA remains: 51 bases, in frame from the first base. V drops 4 bases and J drops 0 bases, leaving 19 bases in between. The germline V gene (reference sequence) specifies SGHNT as CDR1 and YYREEE as CDR2. With the rest looked up from the reference TRBV5-4 and TRBJ1-1 genes rather than sequenced, the full variable domain is ETGVTQSPTHLIKTRGQQVTLRCSSQSGHNTVSWYQQALGQGPQFIFQYYREEENGRGNFPPRFSGLQFPNYSSELNVNALELDDSALYLCASSTPGIQVMNTEAFFGQGTRLTVV.